The following is a T cell receptor (beta chain) sequence with its context. The antigen is not known. Germline loops: CDR1 MNHEY, CDR2 SVGAGI. Trimming took 6 bases from V and 8 from J, leaving 13 bases between them. The CDR3 is 12 amino acids. These data originate in a study of blood T cells in healthy people across ages. Background on the study: For every two T cells, template switching captured about one barcoded beta molecule. Study results and caveats: The recorded TCR beta diversity per million T cells decreased in a roughly linear manner with age. The authors considered diversity estimates from one million T cells to be underestimates.

Together with a sample-barcoded 5' primer, a J-beta primer mix was included in a second PCR lasting 7 to 11 cycles. TCRdb processed the 5' RACE reads anew with MiXCR; each CDR3 protein has one entry. Of over 1,300,000 distinct CDR3 sequences in the sample, approximately 59% are singletons; the top ten hold 6.7%. Sample: blood. This chain links TRBV6-5 with TRBJ1-2; D is perhaps TRBD1 (6 bases). The receptor's source is a man in his late teens or twenties in good health. This CDR3 is CASRQGLGGYTF. The CDR3 DNA sequence: TGTGCCAGCAGACAGGGACTCGGCGGCTACACCTTC.